This TCR beta chain was recovered during a study of OX40 agonist ivuxolimab in advanced cancers. Overall study context: Ivuxolimab, which is an agonistic anti-OX40 (CD134) antibody, was administered to the patients.

The protocol was immunoSEQ multiplex PCR, while the TCRdb copy is restricted to in-frame clones and leaves out a portion. This table has more than 45,000 clones, roughly nine tenths appearing once. The germline V and J ends were trimmed by 5 bases and 2 bases, with 18 bases remaining between them. The CDR3 is made up of 17 amino acids. CDR1 and CDR2 from the germline V gene are SEHNR and FQNEAQ (reference sequence). The chain employs TRBV7-9 and TRBJ1-4; D gene unclear. Sequences were derived from CD4+ or CD8+ T cells sorted from blood, sampled in a trial of the OX40 agonist ivuxolimab. The clonotype originates from an adult with an advanced solid tumor such as melanoma, head and neck, liver or kidney cancer. The CDR3 DNA reads as TGTGCCAGCAGCACGACACGGACCCCCGGGACTAATGAAAAACTGTTTTTT. As protein: CASSTTRTPGTNEKLFF.